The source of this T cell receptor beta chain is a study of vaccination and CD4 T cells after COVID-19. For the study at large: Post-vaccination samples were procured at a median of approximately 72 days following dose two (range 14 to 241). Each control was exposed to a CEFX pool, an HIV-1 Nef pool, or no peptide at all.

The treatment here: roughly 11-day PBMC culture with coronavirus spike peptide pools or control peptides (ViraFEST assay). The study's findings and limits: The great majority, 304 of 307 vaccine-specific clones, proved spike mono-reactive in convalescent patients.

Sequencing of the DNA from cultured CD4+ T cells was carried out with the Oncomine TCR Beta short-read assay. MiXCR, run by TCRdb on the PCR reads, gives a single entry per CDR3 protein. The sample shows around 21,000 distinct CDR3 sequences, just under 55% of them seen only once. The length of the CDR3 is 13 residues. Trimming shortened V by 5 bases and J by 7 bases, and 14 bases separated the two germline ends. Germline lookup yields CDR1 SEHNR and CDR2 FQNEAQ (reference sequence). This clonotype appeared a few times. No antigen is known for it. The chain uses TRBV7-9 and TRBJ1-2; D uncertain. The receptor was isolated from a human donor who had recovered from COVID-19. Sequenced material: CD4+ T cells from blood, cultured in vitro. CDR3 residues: CASSRTSPVGYTF. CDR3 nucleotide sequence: TGTGCCAGCAGCCGGACGTCACCTGTTGGCTACACCTTC.